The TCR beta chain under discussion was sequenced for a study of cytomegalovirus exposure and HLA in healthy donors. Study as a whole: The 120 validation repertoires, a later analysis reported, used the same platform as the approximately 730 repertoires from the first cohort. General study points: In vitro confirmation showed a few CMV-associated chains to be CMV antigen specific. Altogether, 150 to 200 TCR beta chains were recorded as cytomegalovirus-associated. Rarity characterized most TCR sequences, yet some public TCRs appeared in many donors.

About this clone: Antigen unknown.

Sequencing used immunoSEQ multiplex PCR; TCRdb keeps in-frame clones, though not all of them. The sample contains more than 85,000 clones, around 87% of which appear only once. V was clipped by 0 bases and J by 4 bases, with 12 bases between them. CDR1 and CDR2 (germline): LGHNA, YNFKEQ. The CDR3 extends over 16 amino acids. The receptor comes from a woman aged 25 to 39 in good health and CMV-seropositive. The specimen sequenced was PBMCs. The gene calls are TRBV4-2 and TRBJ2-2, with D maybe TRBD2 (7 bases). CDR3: CASSQEGGAGTGELFF. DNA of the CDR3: TGTGCCAGCAGCCAAGAGGGGGGGGCGGGCACCGGGGAGCTGTTTTTT.